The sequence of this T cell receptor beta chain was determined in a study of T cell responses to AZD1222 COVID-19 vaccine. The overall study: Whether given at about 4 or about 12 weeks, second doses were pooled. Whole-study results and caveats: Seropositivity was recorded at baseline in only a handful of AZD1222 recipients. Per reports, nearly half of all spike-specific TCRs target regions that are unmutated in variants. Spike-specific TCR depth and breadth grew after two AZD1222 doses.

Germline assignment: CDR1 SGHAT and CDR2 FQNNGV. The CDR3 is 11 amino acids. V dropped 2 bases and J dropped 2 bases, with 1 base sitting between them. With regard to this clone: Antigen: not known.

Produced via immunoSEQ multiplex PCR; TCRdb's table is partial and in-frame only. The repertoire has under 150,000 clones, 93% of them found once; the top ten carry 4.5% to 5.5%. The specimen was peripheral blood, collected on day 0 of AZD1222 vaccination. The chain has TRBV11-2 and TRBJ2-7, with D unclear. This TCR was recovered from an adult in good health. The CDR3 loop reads CASSLTYEQYF. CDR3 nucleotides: TGTGCCAGCAGCTTAACCTACGAGCAGTACTTC.